Below are 17 T cell receptor beta chains sequenced from a single sample in a study of blood T cell repertoires in COVID-19. Produced via immunoSEQ multiplex PCR; TCRdb's table is partial and in-frame only. The table has some 150,000 clones, over 80% seen once. The source material was peripheral blood. Source of these receptors: a human donor in a cohort sampled during active COVID-19.

In nucleotides, the CDR3 is TGTGCCAGCAGCCTTCGTAGTGGTGGCAATCAGCCCCAGCATTTT. It is translated as CASSLRSGGNQPQHF. The gene calls are TRBV7-2 and TRBJ1-5; D is undetermined. In germline, CDR1 is SGHTA, CDR2 FQGNSA. Trimming took 5 bases from V and 2 from J, leaving 13 bases between them. This CDR3 is built from 15 residues. The full variable domain, with the rest looked up from reference TRBV7-2 and TRBJ1-5, is GAGVSQSPSNKVTEKGKDVELRCDPISGHTALYWYRQSLGQGLEFLIYFQGNSAPDKSGLPSDRFSAERTGGSVSTLTIQRTQQEDSAVYLCASSLRSGGNQPQHFGDGTRLSIL.

The rearrangement joins TRBV7-9 to TRBJ2-1; 7 nucleotides align to TRBD2. The germline gives CDR1 SEHNR, CDR2 FQNEAQ (reference sequence). V was pared by 1 base and J by 5 bases, with 5 bases of the junction left unmatched. The CDR3 runs to 15 residues. The CDR3 bases are TGTGCCAGCAGCTTAGTTGGCGGGGGAAACAATGAGCAGTTCTTC. Protein sequence: CASSLVGGGNNEQFF.

The chain has TRBV18 and TRBJ2-3, with a possible D match to TRBD1 (5 bases). The CDR3 is 15 amino acids. V was pared by 3 bases and J by 4 bases, with 14 bases between. Germline lookup yields CDR1 KGHSH and CDR2 LQKENI. This CDR3 is CASSPLREGADTQYF. The CDR3, as DNA: TGTGCCAGCTCACCCCTCAGGGAAGGGGCAGATACGCAGTATTTT.

The chain carries TRBV19 and TRBJ1-1, with a tentative D call TRBD1 (5 bases). This CDR3 is built from 14 residues. Per germline, CDR1 LNHDA and CDR2 SQIVND (reference sequence). The V end was cut by 3 bases, the J end by 6 bases, with 14 bases between. CDR3 sequence reads: CASSIGGGGSEAFF. CDR3 bases: TGTGCCAGTAGTATCGGGGGAGGTGGATCTGAAGCTTTCTTT.

The chain links TRBV18 to TRBJ1-2, with a tentative D call TRBD1 (5 bases). The length of the CDR3 is 15 residues. The ends were cut back, 2 bases at V and 8 bases at J, with 18 bases in the middle. The germline V gene encodes CDR1 KGHSH and CDR2 LQKENI. CDR3 sequence (DNA): TGTGCCAGCTCACCAATCCCCGGGCCCCAGGGCGGCTACACCTTC. The encoded protein is CASSPIPGPQGGYTF.

This chain connects TRBV5-4 to TRBJ2-7; D is perhaps TRBD1 (5 bases). Trimming took 1 base from V and 3 from J, leaving 17 bases between them. From germline, CDR1 is SGHNT and CDR2 YYREEE (reference sequence). This CDR3 has 16 residues. CDR3 bases: TGTGCCAGCAGCTTGTCTCATAGGTCAGGGAACTACGAGCAGTACTTC. Translation gives CASSLSHRSGNYEQYF.

This CDR3 reads CASRQGFRTEAFF. For the CDR3, the DNA is TGTGCCAGTAGGCAGGGGTTTCGGACTGAAGCTTTCTTT. The chain uses TRBV19 and TRBJ1-1, with D perhaps matching TRBD1 (6 bases). V lost 6 bases and J 5 bases, leaving 13 bases between the germline ends. The CDR3 length is 13 residues. Germline V gives CDR1 LNHDA, CDR2 SQIVND (reference sequence).

V and J are TRBV5-1 and TRBJ1-6, with no clear D. In germline, CDR1 is SGHRS, CDR2 YFSETQ. This CDR3 spans 14 amino acids. V was clipped by 2 bases and J by 5 bases, with 8 bases between them. The CDR3 loop reads CASSFSGNNSPLHF. The CDR3 DNA sequence: TGCGCCAGCAGCTTTTCGGGGAATAATTCACCCCTCCACTTT.

The V and J genes are TRBV7-2 and TRBJ2-3; no clear D. Trimming took 6 bases from V and 5 from J, leaving 18 bases between them. CDR1 SGHTA and CDR2 FQGNSA come from the germline V gene. The CDR3 is 15 amino acids. CDR3 in amino acids: CASSLVAFQRDTQYF. CDR3 nucleotides: TGTGCCAGCAGTCTAGTGGCCTTTCAGAGAGATACGCAGTATTTT.

The chain uses TRBV14 and TRBJ1-1, with TRBD1 identical over 7 bases. The CDR3 runs 11 residues. Germline CDR1 SGHDN, CDR2 FVKESK. The ends lost 6 bases at V and 6 bases at J; junction bases unmatched: 1. As DNA, the CDR3 is TGTGCCAGCAGTCAGGGGGCTGAAGCTTTCTTT. Translating gives CASSQGAEAFF.

V and J are TRBV4-2 and TRBJ2-6; TRBD1 is a possible D gene (5 bases). The CDR3 consists of 16 residues. The V gene lost 1 base and the J gene lost 0 bases, with 7 bases spanning the gap. Germline V lookup: CDR1 LGHNA, CDR2 YNFKEQ. CDR3 loop: CASSQGRGSGANVLTF. In DNA, the CDR3 is TGTGCCAGCAGCCAAGGTAGGGGCTCTGGGGCCAACGTCCTGACTTTC.

The CDR3 coding sequence is TGTGCCAGCAGCAAATACTTAACCAGGGGTGAAAAACTGTTTTTT. Residues: CASSKYLTRGEKLFF. The chain has TRBV27 and TRBJ1-4; D perhaps matches TRBD1 (6 bases). The CDR3 length is 15 residues. Trimming took off 6 bases at V and 7 bases at J, with 18 bases between the two ends. From germline, CDR1 is MNHEY and CDR2 SMNVEV (reference sequence).

The chain combines TRBV5-4 with TRBJ1-4; 9 positions match TRBD1. V lost 4 bases, J lost 4 bases, and 8 bases stayed unmatched. Germline V gene data show CDR1 as SGHNT and CDR2 as YYREEE (reference sequence). This CDR3 spans 16 amino acids. DNA for the CDR3: TGTGCCAGCAGCGAACAGGGGGCGCGAGGTAATGAAAAACTGTTTTTT. This translates into CASSEQGARGNEKLFF.

V is TRBV19 and J is TRBJ2-7, with 8 bases identical to TRBD1. The trim removed 3 bases at V and 7 bases at J, leaving 8 bases unmatched. The CDR3 is 14 residues long. Per germline, CDR1 LNHDA and CDR2 SQIVND (reference sequence). CDR3 amino acids: CASSMTDRAREQYF. The DNA for the CDR3 is TGTGCCAGTAGTATGACGGACAGGGCTCGGGAGCAGTACTTC.

This rearrangement joins TRBV27 to TRBJ1-4; no clear D. Trimming took 4 bases from V and 13 from J, leaving 16 bases between them. Germline lookup yields CDR1 MNHEY and CDR2 SMNVEV (reference sequence). The CDR3 spans 13 residues. CDR3 DNA: TGTGCCAGCAGTTCCACCAACGGCGGAGGACTGTTTTTT. This sequence encodes CASSSTNGGGLFF.

For the CDR3, the DNA is TGCAGCGTTGAAACAGGGGCCTACTATGGCTACACCTTC. Residues: CSVETGAYYGYTF. J is TRBJ1-2 and V is TRBV29-1; 7 bases line up with TRBD1. The CDR3 contains 13 residues. Germline assignment: CDR1 SQVTM and CDR2 ANQGSEA. The J segment lost 3 bases and the V segment lost 2 bases, leaving 3 bases of the junction unmatched.

This clone was seen more than once but under ten times. This sequence joins TRBV2 and TRBJ2-1; TRBD2 matches 11 bases. CDR3 length equals 13 residues. Losses at the gene ends were 5 bases for V and 9 bases for J; bases not matched to a gene: 3. Germline-derived CDR1 and CDR2 are SNHLY and FYNNEI. DNA for the CDR3: TGTGCCAGCAGTTCCGGGACTAGCGGTGAGCAGTTCTTC. Translating gives CASSSGTSGEQFF.